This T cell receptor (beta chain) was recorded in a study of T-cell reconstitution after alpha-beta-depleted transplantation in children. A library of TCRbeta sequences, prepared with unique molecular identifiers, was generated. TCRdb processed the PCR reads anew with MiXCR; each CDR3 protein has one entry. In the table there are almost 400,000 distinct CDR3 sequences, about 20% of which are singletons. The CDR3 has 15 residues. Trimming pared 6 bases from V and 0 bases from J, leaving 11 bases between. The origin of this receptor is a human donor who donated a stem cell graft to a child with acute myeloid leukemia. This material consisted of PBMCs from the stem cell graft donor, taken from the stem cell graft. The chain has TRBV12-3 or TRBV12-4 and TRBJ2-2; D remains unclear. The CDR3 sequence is CASSPRRPNTGELFF. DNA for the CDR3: TGTGCCAGCAGCCCAAGACGTCCGAACACCGGGGAGCTGTTTTTT.